This T cell receptor (beta chain) was identified in a study of T cell repertoires in cytomegalovirus infection. TCRdb passed the reads through MiXCR, listing each CDR3 protein once. The sample includes roughly 500,000 distinct CDR3 sequences, about 15% of them seen just once. The CDR3 has 15 amino acids. CDR1 and CDR2 (germline): PRHDT, FYEKMQ (reference sequence). Deletions cut 1 base from V and 1 base from J, with 10 bases between. The V call is TRBV13, the J call TRBJ1-1; D remains unclear. Sequenced input: CD8+ T cells from PBMCs. This TCR derives from a human donor in good health (CMV status not recorded). Some clones in this sample may be carry-over from other donors' samples. CDR3 DNA: TGTGCCAGCAGCTTAGAAGACACTGGGAACACTGAAGCTTTCTTT. It codes for CASSLEDTGNTEAFF.